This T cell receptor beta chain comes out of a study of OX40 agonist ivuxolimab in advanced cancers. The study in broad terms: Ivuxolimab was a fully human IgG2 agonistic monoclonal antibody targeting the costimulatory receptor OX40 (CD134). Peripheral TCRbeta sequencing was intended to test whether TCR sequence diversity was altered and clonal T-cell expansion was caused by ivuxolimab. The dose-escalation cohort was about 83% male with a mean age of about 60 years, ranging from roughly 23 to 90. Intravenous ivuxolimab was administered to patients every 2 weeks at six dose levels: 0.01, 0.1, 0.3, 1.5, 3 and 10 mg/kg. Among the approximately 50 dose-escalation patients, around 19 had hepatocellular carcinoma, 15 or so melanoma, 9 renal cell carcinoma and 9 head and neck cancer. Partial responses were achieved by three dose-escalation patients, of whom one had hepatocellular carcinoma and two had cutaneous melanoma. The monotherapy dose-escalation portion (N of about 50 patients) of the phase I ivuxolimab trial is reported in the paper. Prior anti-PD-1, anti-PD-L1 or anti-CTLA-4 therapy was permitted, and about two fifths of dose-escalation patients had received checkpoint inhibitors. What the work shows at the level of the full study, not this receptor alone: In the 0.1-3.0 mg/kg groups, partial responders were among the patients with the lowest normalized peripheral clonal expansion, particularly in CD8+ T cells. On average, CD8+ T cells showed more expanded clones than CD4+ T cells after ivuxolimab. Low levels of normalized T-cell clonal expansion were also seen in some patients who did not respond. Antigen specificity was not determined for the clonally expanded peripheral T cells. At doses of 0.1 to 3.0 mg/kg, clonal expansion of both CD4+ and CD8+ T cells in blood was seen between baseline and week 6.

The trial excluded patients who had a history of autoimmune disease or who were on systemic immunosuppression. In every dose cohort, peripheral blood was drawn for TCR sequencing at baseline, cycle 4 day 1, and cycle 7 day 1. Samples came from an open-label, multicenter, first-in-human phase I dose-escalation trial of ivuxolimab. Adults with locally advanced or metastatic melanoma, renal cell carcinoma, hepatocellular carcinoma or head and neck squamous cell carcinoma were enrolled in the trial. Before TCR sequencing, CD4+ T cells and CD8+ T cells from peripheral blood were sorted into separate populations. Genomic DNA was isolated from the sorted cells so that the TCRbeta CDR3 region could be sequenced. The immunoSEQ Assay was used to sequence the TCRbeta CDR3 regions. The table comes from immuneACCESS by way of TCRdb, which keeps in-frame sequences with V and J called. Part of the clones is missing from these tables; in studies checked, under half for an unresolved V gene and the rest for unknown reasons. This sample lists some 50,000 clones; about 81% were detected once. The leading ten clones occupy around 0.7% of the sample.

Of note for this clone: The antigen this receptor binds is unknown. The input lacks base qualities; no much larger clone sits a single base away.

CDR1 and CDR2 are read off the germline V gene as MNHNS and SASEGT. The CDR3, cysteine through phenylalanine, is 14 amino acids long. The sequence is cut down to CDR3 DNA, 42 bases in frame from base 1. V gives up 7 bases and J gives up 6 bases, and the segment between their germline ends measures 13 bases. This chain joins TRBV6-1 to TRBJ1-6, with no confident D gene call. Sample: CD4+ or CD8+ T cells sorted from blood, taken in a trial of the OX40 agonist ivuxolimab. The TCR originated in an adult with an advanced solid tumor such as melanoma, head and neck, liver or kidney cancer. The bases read TGTGCCAGCATAATCGGTGGTGCTAATTCACCCCTCCACTTT. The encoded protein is CASIIGGANSPLHF.